The count of the clone carrying this T cell receptor beta chain is one. Its specificity is not known. This record belongs to a study of cytomegalovirus exposure and HLA in healthy donors. Regarding the study as a whole: In all likelihood, a cluster of highly shared sequence variants was a sequencing artifact. Most TCR sequences proved rare, with some public TCRs found in many donors.

PCR primers comprised 60 Vbeta and 13 Jbeta primers. Measured with immunoSEQ multiplex PCR; TCRdb has only the in-frame clones, and not every one. The table shows 170,000 or so clones, with about three quarters occurring only once. The germline V gene has CDR1 SGHNT and CDR2 YYREEE (reference sequence). The ends lost 0 bases at V and 4 bases at J; junction bases unmatched: 4. The CDR3 runs 15 residues. Sequencing was carried out using PBMCs. The V call is TRBV5-4, the J call TRBJ1-1, with 9 positions matching TRBD1. The clonotype comes from a woman in her sixties in good health and CMV-seropositive. The CDR3 loop is CASSLGGQGSTEAFF. DNA of the CDR3: TGTGCCAGCAGCTTGGGAGGACAGGGGAGCACTGAAGCTTTCTTT.